A single sample is the source of the 12 T cell receptor beta chains below, sequenced in a study of shared T cell receptors in the human thymus. Sequenced by immunoSEQ multiplex PCR; TCRdb stores in-frame clones only, minus some. The sample consists of hundreds of thousands of clones, around 87% of them appearing once. These same records also appear under a second study, on human thymus T cells.

Material: thymocytes. The receptors were sampled from a boy less than two years old with a congenital heart defect.

This chain joins TRBV4-3 and TRBJ2-1; the D is unclear. The germline CDR1 and CDR2 sequences are LGHNA and YSLEER. The CDR3 loop spans 16 amino acids. V was pared by 1 base and J by 9 bases, with 19 bases between. CDR3 DNA sequence: TGCGCCAGCAGCCAAGTAGTTTGGTTGCACTACGGTGAGCAGTTCTTC. Residues: CASSQVVWLHYGEQFF.

This clone has only a few counts. The rearrangement links TRBV19 to TRBJ1-3; D might be TRBD1 (5 bases). Trimming shortened V by 4 bases and J by 0 bases, and 10 bases separated the two germline ends. The CDR3 covers 15 residues. From germline, CDR1 is LNHDA and CDR2 SQIVND (reference sequence). The CDR3 sequence is CASSSPGLSGNTIYF. The CDR3 region has the DNA TGTGCCAGTAGTAGCCCAGGGCTCTCTGGAAACACCATATATTTT.

A few counts support this clone. The CDR3 DNA sequence: TGTGCCAGCAGTTTCCTACAGAGAAGAAACACCATATATTTT. Translating it yields CASSFLQRRNTIYF. This sequence joins TRBV28 and TRBJ1-3; D is ambiguous. CDR1 and CDR2 (germline): MDHEN, SYDVKM. The V end lost 3 bases, the J end lost 5 bases, and 11 bases lay between the germline ends. CDR3 length: 14 residues.

The chain joins TRBV11-2 to TRBJ1-2, with TRBD1 identical over 9 bases. The CDR3 totals 15 residues. V shed 1 base and J 5 bases; nucleotides not matched to a gene: 5. Germline CDR1 SGHAT, CDR2 FQNNGV. CDR3 in amino acids: CASSLVTGGGYGYTF. The CDR3 nucleotides read TGTGCCAGCAGCTTAGTCACAGGGGGCGGGTATGGCTACACCTTC.

This chain links TRBV7-9 with TRBJ2-7; 10 positions agree with TRBD2. The V and J ends lost 3 bases and 4 bases, in that order; junction bases with no gene match: 6. From germline, CDR1 is SEHNR and CDR2 FQNEAQ (reference sequence). This CDR3 has 15 amino acids. This CDR3 is CASSLSISGGYEQYF. The CDR3 bases are TGTGCCAGCAGCTTGTCGATTAGCGGGGGGTACGAGCAGTACTTC.

V and J are TRBV2 and TRBJ1-1; a possible D gene is TRBD1 (6 bases). CDR1 is SNHLY and CDR2 is FYNNEI in the germline V gene. V was cut by 5 bases and J by 1 base, with 14 bases left in between. This CDR3 is 15 amino acids long. The CDR3 sequence is CASSQIDRQNTEAFF. As DNA, the CDR3 is TGTGCCAGCAGTCAGATTGACAGGCAGAACACTGAAGCTTTCTTT.

V usage is TRBV6-4 and J usage is TRBJ2-3; 7 bases line up with TRBD1. J gave up 1 base and V 5 bases, and 3 bases lay outside the gene matches. Germline lookup yields CDR1 MRHNA and CDR2 SNTAGT. The CDR3 is 14 amino acids. DNA for the CDR3: TGTGCCAGCAGTCGGACAGGCTGCACAGATACGCAGTATTTT. This encodes CASSRTGCTDTQYF.

The rearrangement joins TRBV6-1 to TRBJ1-1; 9 bases align to TRBD1. V lost 9 bases, J lost 8 bases, and 4 bases stayed unmatched. The CDR3 is 11 amino acids. Germline V gene lookup returns CDR1 MNHNS and CDR2 SASEGT. The DNA of the CDR3 is TGTGCCAGTCCCGGGACAGGGGAAGCTTTCTTT. It specifies CASPGTGEAFF.

J is TRBJ1-1 and V is TRBV15; tentatively, D is TRBD1 (6 bases). The V and J ends lost 5 bases and 5 bases respectively, with 12 bases between them. The CDR3 totals 13 residues. Per the germline V gene, CDR1 is LNHNV and CDR2 is YYDKDF (reference sequence). DNA for the CDR3: TGTGCCACCAGCGGAAGGACAGTTACTGAAGCTTTCTTT. Translating it yields CATSGRTVTEAFF.

The table lists this clone with a count of one. The V gene is TRBV30, the J gene TRBJ1-4, with TRBD1 matching 7 bases. Germline loops: CDR1 GTSNPN, CDR2 SVGIG (reference sequence). V lost 6 bases to trimming and J lost 0 bases; unmatched junction nucleotides: 4. The CDR3 covers 14 residues. CDR3 bases: TGTGCCTGCAACAGGGGCCCAACTAATGAAAAACTGTTTTTT. Amino acid sequence: CACNRGPTNEKLFF.

V is TRBV28 and J is TRBJ2-2; 14 bases match TRBD2. V shed 2 bases, J shed 2 bases, and the junction held 13 bases outside the gene matches. Looked up from germline, CDR1 is MDHEN and CDR2 is SYDVKM. This CDR3 contains 21 residues. In DNA, the CDR3 is TGTGCCAGCAGTTTAACCGTGACTAGCGGGAGGGCCCGGATAAACACCGGGGAGCTGTTTTTT. This sequence encodes CASSLTVTSGRARINTGELFF.

The chain employs TRBV7-4 and TRBJ2-2; D is perhaps TRBD2 (5 bases). V was trimmed by 5 bases and J by 2 bases, leaving 12 bases between them. This CDR3 comprises 15 residues. Germline V gives CDR1 SGHVT, CDR2 SQSDAQ. In DNA, the CDR3 is TGTGCCAGCAGCGCAAGAGGGTCCAACACCGGGGAGCTGTTTTTT. This translates into CASSARGSNTGELFF.